This T cell receptor (beta chain) is drawn from a study of T-cell memory formation after mild COVID-19 (dated by TCRdb to the early 2020s). Turning to the overall study: TCR sequence clusters from the two donors were largely donor specific. The cohort comprised two young, previously healthy adult volunteers, one female and one male. In a couple of donors, T-cell clones that expanded and contracted after mild COVID-19 were tracked by sequencing TCRalpha and TCRbeta repertoires over time.

Broader findings and caveats from the paper: SARS-CoV-2 specificity was not confirmed for the second-wave clones peaking on day 37. Only a couple of mild cases were covered by the study, and larger cohorts that include severe cases with pre-infection samples were considered necessary. Some responding clones were detected in pre-infection memory, suggesting pre-existing cross-reactive memory T cells joined the SARS-CoV-2 response. From day 15 to 85, contracting clones showed balanced CD4/CD8 phenotypes, whereas a second wave of clones that expanded from day 15 to 37 leaned towards CD4+. Contracting CD4+ clones appeared mostly in the CM and EM memory subsets, whereas CD8+ clones were enriched in EMRA.

Data came from an Illumina NovaSeq 6000. TCRalpha and TCRbeta cDNA libraries were built by 5'RACE with constant-segment primers, adding sample barcodes and unique molecular identifiers. RNA was extracted from every sample with Trizol reagent. Library amplification was performed in two PCR steps, and a second sample barcode and Illumina TruSeq adapters were introduced in the second step. The libraries were sequenced on an Illumina NovaSeq using 2 x 150 bp paired-end reads. The source study handled its data this way. Demultiplexing of reads and collapsing into UMI-guided consensus sequences were performed with migec v1.2.7. Using mixcr v2.1.11, the UMI consensuses were aligned to TRA and TRB V and J templates and assembled into clonotypes. A clonotype was counted as expanded or contracted only when both edgeR and NoisET called the clonotype significant, with the noise models trained on biological replicates. For edgeR calls, the cutoffs were a false discovery rate-adjusted p below 0.01 and a log2 fold-change threshold of 1. As an exploratory analysis of dynamics, max-normalized trajectories of the 1000 most abundant clonotypes were examined by PCA with hierarchical clustering. The CD4 or CD8 phenotype of responding clones was assigned using the separately sequenced CD4+ and CD8+ repertoires. TCRdb reprocessing: public reads trimmed at Q25 with fastp, clones called with MiXCR, in-frame beta chains kept. A single entry per CDR3 protein holds the most common genes and DNA from its merged rows. What appears here as the V and J calls and clone size reflects TCRdb's work, not the paper's. For this sample the table gives 92,000 or so distinct CDR3 sequences, of which about 12% were detected only once. The ten biggest clones cover roughly a quarter of the sample.

Reading the germline V gene gives CDR1 SGHTA and CDR2 FQGTGA. The CDR3 runs 16 amino acids, cysteine and phenylalanine included. Only the CDR3 DNA stays, 48 bases, in frame from base 1. The V end loses 5 bases and the J end loses 0 bases, and a stretch of 16 bases separates them. Ficoll-Paque density gradient centrifugation was the method used to isolate PBMCs. This clonotype was counted a few times. No antigen is known for it. No much larger clone exists at a distance of one base, and base qualities are not known. The sample comprised PBMCs or a T cell subset sorted from them (not recorded which). This clonotype was obtained from an adult woman who had mild COVID-19 (a few samples of this study predate the infection). The sample titles of this study are shuffled in the database, so cell type and time point are left out; the donor was told from shared clones. The rearranged chain carries TRBV7-3 and TRBJ2-5, and the D gene may be TRBD2, 6 bases matching. The DNA sequence is as follows: TGTGCCAGCAGCCCCTCTGGAGGGAGGTACCAAGAGACCCAGTACTTC. Its protein is CASSPSGGRYQETQYF.